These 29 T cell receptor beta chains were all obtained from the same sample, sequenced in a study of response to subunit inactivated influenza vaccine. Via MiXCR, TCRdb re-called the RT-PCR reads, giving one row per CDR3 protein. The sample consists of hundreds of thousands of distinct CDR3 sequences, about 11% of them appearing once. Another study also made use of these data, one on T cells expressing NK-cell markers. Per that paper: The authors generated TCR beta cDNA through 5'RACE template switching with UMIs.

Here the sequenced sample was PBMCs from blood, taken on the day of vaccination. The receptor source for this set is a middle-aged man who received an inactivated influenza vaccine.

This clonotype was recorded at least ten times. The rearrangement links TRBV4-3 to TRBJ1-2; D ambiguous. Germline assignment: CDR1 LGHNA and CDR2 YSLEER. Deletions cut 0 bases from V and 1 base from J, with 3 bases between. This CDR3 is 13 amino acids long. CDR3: CASSQDRNYGYTF. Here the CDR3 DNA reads TGCGCCAGCAGCCAAGACCGTAACTATGGCTACACCTTC.

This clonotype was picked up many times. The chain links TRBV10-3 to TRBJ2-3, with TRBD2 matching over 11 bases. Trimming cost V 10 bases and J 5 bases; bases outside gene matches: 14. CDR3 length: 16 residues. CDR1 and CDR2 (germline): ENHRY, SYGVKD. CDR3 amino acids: CATLAASGGFEDTQYF. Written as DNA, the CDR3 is TGTGCCACCCTAGCCGCTAGCGGGGGGTTTGAAGATACGCAGTATTTT.

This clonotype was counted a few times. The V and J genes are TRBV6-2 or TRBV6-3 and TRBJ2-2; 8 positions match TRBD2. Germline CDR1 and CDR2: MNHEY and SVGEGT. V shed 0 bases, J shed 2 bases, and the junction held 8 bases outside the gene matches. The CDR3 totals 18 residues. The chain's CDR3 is CASSYSRRGDLNTGELFF. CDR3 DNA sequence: TGTGCCAGCAGTTACTCGAGGCGGGGGGACTTAAACACCGGGGAGCTGTTTTTT.

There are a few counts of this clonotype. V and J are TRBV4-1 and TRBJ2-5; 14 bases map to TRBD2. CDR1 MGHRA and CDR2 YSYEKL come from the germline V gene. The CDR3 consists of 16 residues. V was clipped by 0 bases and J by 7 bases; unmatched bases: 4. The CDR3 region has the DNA TGCGCCAGCAGCCAAGAAGGGACTAGCGGGGGTGGGACCCAGTACTTC. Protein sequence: CASSQEGTSGGGTQYF.

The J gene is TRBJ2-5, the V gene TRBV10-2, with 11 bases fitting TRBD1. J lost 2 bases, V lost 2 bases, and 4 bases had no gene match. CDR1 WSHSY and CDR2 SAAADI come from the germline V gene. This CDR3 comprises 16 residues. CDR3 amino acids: CASSEMDRGPQETQYF. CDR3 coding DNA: TGCGCCAGCAGTGAGATGGACAGGGGGCCACAAGAGACCCAGTACTTC.

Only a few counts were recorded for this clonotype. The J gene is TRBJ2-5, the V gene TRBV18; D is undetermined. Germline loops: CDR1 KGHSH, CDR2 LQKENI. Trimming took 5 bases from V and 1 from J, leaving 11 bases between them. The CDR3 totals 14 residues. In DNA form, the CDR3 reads TGTGCCAGCTCAAGGCGGCACAGCCAAGAGACCCAGTACTTC. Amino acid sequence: CASSRRHSQETQYF.

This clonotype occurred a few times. CDR3 region: CASSLDREQFF. Here the CDR3 DNA reads TGTGCCAGCAGCTTGGATCGTGAGCAGTTCTTC. This sequence joins TRBV5-6 and TRBJ2-1; D ambiguous. Germline-derived CDR1 and CDR2 are SGHDT and YYEEEE. The V and J ends lost 0 bases and 9 bases respectively, with 4 bases between them. The CDR3 runs to 11 residues.

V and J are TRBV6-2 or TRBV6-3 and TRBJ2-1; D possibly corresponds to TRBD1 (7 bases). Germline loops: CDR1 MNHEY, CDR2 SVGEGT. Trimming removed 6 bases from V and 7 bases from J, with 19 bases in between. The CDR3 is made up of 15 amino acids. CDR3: CASSTGGGRLNEQFF. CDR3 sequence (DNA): TGTGCCAGCAGCACCGGAGGGGGCAGATTAAATGAGCAGTTCTTC.

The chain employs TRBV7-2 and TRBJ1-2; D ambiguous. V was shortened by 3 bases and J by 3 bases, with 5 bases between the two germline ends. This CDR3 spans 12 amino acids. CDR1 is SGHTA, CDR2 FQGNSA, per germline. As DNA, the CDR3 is TGTGCCAGCAGCTTGGATCACTATGGCTACACCTTC. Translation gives CASSLDHYGYTF.

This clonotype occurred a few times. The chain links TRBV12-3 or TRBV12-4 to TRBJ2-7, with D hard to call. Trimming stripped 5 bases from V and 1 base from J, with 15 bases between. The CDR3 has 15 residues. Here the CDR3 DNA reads TGTGCCAGCAGTCGACCACCGGAGTCTTCCTACGAGCAGTACTTC. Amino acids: CASSRPPESSYEQYF.

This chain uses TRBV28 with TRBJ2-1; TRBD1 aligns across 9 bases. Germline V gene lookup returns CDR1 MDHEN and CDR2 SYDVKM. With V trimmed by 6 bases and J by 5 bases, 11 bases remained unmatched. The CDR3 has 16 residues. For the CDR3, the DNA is TGTGCCAGCAGGTCATATCCGGGACAGGGCCACAATGAGCAGTTCTTC. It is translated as CASRSYPGQGHNEQFF.

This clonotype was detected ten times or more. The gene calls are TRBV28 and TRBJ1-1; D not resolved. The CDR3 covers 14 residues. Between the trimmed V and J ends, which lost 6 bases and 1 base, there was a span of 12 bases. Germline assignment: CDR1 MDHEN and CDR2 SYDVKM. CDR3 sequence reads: CASRPLGGNTEAFF. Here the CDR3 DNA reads TGTGCCAGCAGACCGCTGGGCGGGAACACTGAAGCTTTCTTT.

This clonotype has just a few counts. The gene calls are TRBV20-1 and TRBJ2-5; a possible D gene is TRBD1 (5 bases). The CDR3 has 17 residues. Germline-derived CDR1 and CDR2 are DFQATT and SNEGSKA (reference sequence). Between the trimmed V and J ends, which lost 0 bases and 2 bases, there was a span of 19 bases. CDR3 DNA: TGCAGTGCTAGAGAGTATGTCACTTCTGGGGCGCAAGAGACCCAGTACTTC. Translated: CSAREYVTSGAQETQYF.

As DNA, the CDR3 is TGTGCCAGCAGTTTGCCACTACAGGGTCGGTTTGAAGCTTTCTTT. Residues: CASSLPLQGRFEAFF. The rearrangement uses TRBV12-3 or TRBV12-4 and TRBJ1-1, with a tentative D call TRBD1 (6 bases). The V end lost 3 bases, the J end lost 7 bases, and 18 bases lay between the germline ends. This CDR3 has 15 amino acids.

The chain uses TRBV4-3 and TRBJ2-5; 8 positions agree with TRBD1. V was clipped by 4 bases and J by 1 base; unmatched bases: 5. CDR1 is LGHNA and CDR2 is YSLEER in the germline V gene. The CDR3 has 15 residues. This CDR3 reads CASSRSGQGQETQYF. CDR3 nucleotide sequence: TGCGCCAGCAGCCGCAGCGGACAGGGCCAAGAGACCCAGTACTTC.

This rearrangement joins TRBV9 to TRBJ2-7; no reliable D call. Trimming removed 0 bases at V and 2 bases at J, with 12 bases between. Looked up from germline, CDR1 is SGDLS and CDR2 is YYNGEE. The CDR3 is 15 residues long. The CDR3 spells CASSVDPFVTYEQYF. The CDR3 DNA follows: TGTGCCAGCAGCGTAGACCCTTTTGTCACCTACGAGCAGTACTTC. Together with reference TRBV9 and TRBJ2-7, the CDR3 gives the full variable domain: DSGVTQTPKHLITATGQRVTLRCSPRSGDLSVYWYQQSLDQGLQFLIQYYNGEERAKGNILERFSAQQFPDLHSELNLSSLELGDSALYFCASSVDPFVTYEQYFGPGTRLTVT.

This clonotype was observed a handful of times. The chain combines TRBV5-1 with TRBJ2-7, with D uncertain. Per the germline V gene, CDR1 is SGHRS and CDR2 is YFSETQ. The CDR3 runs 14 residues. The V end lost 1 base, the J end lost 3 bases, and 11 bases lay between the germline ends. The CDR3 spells CASSLNPVDYEQYF. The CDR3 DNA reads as TGCGCCAGCAGCTTGAACCCCGTAGACTACGAGCAGTACTTC.

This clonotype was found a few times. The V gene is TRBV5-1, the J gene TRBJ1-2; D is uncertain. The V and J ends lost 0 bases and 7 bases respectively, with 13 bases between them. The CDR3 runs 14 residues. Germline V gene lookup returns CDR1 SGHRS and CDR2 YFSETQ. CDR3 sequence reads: CASSLASQDGGYTF. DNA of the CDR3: TGCGCCAGCAGCTTGGCCTCGCAGGACGGTGGCTACACCTTC.

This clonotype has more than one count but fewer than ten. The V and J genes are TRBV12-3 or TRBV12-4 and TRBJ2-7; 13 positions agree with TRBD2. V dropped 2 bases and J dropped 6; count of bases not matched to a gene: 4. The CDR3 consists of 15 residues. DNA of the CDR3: TGTGCCAGCAGTTTAATGGGACTAGCGGGACCCGAGCAGTACTTC. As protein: CASSLMGLAGPEQYF.

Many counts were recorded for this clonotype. DNA for the CDR3: TGCAGTGCCAATAGGGGGTCCTCGGGCAATGAGCAGTTCTTC. As protein: CSANRGSSGNEQFF. The chain has TRBV20-1 and TRBJ2-1; D perhaps matches TRBD1 (6 bases). V was trimmed by 6 bases and J by 6 bases, leaving 18 bases between them. The CDR3 is 14 amino acids. Per germline, CDR1 DFQATT and CDR2 SNEGSKA (reference sequence).

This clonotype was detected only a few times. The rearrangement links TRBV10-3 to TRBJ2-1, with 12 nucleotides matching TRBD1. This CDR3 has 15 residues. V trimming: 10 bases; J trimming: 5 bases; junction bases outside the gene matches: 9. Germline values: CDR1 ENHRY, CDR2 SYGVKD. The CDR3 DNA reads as TGTGCCACCGACCGCAGGGACAGGGGGCACAATGAGCAGTTCTTC. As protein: CATDRRDRGHNEQFF.

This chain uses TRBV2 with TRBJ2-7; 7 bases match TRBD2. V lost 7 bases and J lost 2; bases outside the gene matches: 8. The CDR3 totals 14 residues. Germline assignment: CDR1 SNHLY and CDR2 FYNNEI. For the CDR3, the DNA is TGTGCCAGCACTCGGGCTAGCGGAACCTACGAGCAGTACTTC. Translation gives CASTRASGTYEQYF.

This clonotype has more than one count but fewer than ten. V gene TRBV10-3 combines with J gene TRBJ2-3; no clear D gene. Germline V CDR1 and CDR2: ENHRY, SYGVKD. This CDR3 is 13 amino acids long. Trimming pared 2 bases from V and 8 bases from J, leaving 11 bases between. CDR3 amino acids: CAISEPSTGTQYF. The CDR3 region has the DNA TGTGCCATCAGTGAGCCAAGCACGGGTACGCAGTATTTT.

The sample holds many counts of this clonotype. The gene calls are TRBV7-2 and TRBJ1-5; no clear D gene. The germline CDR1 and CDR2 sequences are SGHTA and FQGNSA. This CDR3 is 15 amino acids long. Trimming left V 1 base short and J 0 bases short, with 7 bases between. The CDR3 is CASSLGRSSNQPQHF. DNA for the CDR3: TGTGCCAGCAGCTTAGGCAGGAGTAGCAATCAGCCCCAGCATTTT.

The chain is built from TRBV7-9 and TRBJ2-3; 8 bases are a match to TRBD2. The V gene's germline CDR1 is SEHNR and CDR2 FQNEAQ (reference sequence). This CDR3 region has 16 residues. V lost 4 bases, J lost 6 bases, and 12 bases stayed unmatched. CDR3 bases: TGTGCCAGCAGCTACGGTAGCGGGACCCTGGGGGATACGCAGTATTTT. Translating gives CASSYGSGTLGDTQYF.

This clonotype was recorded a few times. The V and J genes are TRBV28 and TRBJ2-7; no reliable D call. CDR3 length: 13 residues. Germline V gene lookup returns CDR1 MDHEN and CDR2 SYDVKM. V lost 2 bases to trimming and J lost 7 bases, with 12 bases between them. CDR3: CASSLPVSREQYF. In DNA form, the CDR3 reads TGTGCCAGCAGTTTACCCGTTTCGCGGGAGCAGTACTTC.

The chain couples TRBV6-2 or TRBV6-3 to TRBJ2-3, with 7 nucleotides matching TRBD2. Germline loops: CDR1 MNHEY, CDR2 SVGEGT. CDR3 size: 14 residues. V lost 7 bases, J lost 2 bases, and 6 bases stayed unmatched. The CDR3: CASKLAEVTDTQYF. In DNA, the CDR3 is TGTGCCAGCAAGCTAGCGGAAGTCACAGATACGCAGTATTTT.

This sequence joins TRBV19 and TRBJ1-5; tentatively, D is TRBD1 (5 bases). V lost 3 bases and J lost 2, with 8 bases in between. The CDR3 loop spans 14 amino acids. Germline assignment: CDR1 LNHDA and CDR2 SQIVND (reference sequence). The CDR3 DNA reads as TGTGCCAGTAGTATCCAACAGGGCAATCAGCCCCAGCATTTT. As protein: CASSIQQGNQPQHF.

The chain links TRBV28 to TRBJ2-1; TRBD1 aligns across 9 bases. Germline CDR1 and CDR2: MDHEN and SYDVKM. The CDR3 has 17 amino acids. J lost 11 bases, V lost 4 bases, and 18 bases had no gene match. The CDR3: CASSSPGQGGGRLQQFF. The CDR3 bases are TGTGCCAGCAGTTCACCGGGACAGGGAGGCGGGCGGCTTCAGCAGTTCTTC.